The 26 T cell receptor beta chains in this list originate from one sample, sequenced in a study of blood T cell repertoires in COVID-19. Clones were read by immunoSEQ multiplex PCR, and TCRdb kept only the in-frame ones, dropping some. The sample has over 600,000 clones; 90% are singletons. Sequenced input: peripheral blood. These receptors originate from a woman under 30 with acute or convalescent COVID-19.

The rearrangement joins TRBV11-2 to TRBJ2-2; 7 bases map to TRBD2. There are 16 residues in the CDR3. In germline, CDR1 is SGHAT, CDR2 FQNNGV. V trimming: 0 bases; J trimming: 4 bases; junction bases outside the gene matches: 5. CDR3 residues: CASSLDWGGGTGELFF. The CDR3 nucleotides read TGTGCCAGCAGCTTAGACTGGGGGGGAGGCACCGGGGAGCTGTTTTTT.

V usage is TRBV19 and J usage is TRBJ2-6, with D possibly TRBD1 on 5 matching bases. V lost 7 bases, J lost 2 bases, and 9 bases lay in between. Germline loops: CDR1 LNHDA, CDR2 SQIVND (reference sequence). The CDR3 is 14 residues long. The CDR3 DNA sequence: TGTGCCAGTACCTCAGGGCCTGGGGCCAACGTCCTGACTTTC. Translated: CASTSGPGANVLTF.

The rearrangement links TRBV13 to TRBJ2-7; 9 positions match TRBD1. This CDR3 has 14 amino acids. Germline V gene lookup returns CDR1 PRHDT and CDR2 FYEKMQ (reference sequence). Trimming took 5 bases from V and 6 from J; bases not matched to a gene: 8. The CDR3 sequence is CASSLSGTGREQYF. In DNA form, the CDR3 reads TGTGCCAGCAGCCTATCCGGGACAGGGCGCGAGCAGTACTTC.

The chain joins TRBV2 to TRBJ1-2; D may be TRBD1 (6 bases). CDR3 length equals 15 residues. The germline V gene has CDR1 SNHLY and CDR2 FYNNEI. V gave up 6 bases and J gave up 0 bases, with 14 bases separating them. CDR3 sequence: CASRLRDTANYGYTF. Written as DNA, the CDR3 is TGTGCCAGCAGACTCCGGGACACCGCTAACTATGGCTACACCTTC.

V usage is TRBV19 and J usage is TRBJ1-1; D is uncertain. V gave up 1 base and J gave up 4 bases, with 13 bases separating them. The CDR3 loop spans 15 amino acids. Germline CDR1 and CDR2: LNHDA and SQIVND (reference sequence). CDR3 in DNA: TGTGCCAGTAGTATAGGGGAGGGCGGTCTCACTGAAGCTTTCTTT. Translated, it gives CASSIGEGGLTEAFF.

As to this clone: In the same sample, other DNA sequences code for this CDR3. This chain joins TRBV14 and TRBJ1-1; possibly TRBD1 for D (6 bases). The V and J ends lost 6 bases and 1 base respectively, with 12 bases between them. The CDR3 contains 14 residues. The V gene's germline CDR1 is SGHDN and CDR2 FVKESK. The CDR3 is CASSPRGGNTEAFF. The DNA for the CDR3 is TGTGCCAGCAGTCCAAGGGGGGGGAACACTGAAGCTTTCTTT.

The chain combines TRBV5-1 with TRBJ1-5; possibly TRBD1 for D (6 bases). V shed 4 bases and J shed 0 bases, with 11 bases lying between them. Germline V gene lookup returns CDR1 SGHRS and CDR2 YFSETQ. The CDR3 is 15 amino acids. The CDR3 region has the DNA TGCGCCAGCAGCCTGGACAGAAATAGCAATCAGCCCCAGCATTTT. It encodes CASSLDRNSNQPQHF.

The CDR3 is CASSSFPSFITGTGAVSGANVLTF. In DNA form, the CDR3 reads TGTGCCAGCAGTAGTTTCCCGTCTTTCATAACCGGGACAGGGGCCGTCTCTGGGGCCAACGTCCTGACTTTC. The chain carries TRBV27 and TRBJ2-6, with 10 bases fitting TRBD1. Trimming took 5 bases from V and 0 from J; bases not matched to a gene: 25. This CDR3 comprises 24 residues. CDR1 and CDR2 (germline): MNHEY, SMNVEV (reference sequence). The entire variable domain, with the rest obtained from reference TRBV27 and TRBJ2-6, is as follows: EAQVTQNPRYLITVTGKKLTVTCSQNMNHEYMSWYRQDPGLGLRQIYYSMNVEVTDKGDVPEGYKVSRKEKRNFPLILESPSPNQTSLYFCASSSFPSFITGTGAVSGANVLTFGAGSRLTVL.

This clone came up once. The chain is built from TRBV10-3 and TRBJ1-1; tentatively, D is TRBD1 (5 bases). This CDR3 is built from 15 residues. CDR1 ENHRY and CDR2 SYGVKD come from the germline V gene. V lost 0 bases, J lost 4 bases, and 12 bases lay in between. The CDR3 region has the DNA TGTGCCATCAGTGAGTCAGGGCCAGGGATCACTGAAGCTTTCTTT. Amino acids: CAISESGPGITEAFF.

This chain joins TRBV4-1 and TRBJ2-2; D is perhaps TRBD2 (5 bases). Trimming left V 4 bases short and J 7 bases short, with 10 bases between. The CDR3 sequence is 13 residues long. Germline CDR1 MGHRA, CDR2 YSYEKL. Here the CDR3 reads CASSRRGGGELFF. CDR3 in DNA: TGCGCCAGCAGCCGGAGAGGAGGCGGGGAGCTGTTTTTT.

The CDR3 DNA reads TGTGCCAGCAGTGCGGCAGGGAACCTCGGTTGGAATGAGCAGTTCTTC. It translates to CASSAAGNLGWNEQFF. This rearrangement joins TRBV6-1 to TRBJ2-1, with a tentative D call TRBD1 (5 bases). Trimming left V 4 bases short and J 7 bases short, with 20 bases between. Looked up from germline, CDR1 is MNHNS and CDR2 is SASEGT. This CDR3 contains 16 residues.

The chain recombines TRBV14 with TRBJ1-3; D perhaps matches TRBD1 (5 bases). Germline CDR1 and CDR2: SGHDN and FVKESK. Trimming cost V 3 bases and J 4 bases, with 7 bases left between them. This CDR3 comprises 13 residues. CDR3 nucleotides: TGTGCCAGCAGCCAGGCAGGGGGAAACACCATATATTTT. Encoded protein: CASSQAGGNTIYF.

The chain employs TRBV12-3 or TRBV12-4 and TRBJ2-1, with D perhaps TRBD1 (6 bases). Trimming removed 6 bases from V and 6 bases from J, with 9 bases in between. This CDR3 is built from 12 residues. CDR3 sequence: CASSRTANEQFF. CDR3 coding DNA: TGTGCCAGCAGCCGGACAGCCAATGAGCAGTTCTTC.

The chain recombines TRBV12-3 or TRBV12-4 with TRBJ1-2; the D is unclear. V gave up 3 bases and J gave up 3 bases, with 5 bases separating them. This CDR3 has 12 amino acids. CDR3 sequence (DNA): TGTGCCAGCAGTTTTCGGGACTATGGCTACACCTTC. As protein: CASSFRDYGYTF.

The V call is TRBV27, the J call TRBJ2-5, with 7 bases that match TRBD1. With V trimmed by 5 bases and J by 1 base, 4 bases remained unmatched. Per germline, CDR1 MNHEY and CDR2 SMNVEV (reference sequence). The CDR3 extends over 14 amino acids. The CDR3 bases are TGTGCCAGCAGTCAGGACAGGCTCCAAGAGACCCAGTACTTC. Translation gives CASSQDRLQETQYF.

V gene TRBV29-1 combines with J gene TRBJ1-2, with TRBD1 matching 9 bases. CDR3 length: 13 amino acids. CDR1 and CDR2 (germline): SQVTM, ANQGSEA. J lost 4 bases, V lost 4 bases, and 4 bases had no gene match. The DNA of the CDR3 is TGCAGCGTTGGGTTGACAGGGGGCTATGGCTACACCTTC. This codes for CSVGLTGGYGYTF.

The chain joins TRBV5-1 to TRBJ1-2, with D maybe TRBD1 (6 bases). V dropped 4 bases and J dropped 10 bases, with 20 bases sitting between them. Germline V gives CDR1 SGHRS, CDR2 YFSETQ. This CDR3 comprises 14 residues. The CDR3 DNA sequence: TGCGCCAGCAGCGGAGAGGGACACCAACATTTCTACACCTTC. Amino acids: CASSGEGHQHFYTF. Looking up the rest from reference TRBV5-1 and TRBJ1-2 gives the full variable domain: KAGVTQTPRYLIKTRGQQVTLSCSPISGHRSVSWYQQTPGQGLQFLFEYFSETQRNKGNFPGRFSGRQFSNSRSEMNVSTLELGDSALYLCASSGEGHQHFYTFGSGTRLTVV.

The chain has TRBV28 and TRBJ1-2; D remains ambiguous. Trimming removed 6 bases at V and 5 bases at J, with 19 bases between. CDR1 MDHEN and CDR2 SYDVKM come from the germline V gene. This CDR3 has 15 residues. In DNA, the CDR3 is TGTGCCAGCAGCCCCACGACGGTCTCGGGTTATGGCTACACCTTC. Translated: CASSPTTVSGYGYTF.

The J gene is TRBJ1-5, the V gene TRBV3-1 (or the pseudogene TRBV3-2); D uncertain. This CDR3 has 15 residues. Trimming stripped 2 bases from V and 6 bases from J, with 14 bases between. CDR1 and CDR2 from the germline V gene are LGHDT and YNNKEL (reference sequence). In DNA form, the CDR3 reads TGTGCCAGCAGCCAATCATTCCCGGTTCGTCAGCCCCAGCATTTT. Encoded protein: CASSQSFPVRQPQHF.

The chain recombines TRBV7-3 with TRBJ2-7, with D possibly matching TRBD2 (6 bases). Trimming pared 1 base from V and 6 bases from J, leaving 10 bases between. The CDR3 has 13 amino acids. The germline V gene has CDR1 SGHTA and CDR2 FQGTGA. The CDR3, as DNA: TGTGCCAGCAGCTTAAGGCGGGACTCCGAGCAGTACTTC. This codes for CASSLRRDSEQYF.

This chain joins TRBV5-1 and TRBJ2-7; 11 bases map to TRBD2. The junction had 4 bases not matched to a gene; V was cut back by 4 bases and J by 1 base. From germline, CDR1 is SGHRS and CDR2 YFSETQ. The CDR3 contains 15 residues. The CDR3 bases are TGCGCCAGCAGCACGACTAGCGGGACTTCCTACGAGCAGTACTTC. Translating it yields CASSTTSGTSYEQYF.

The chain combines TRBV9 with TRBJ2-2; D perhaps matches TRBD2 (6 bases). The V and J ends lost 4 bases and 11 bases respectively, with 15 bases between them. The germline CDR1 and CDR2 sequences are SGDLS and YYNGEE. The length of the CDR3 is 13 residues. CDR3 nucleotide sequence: TGTGCCAGCAGCCCCGGGAGTGGGGCCGAGCTGTTTTTT. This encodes CASSPGSGAELFF. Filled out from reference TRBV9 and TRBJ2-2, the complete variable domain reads DSGVTQTPKHLITATGQRVTLRCSPRSGDLSVYWYQQSLDQGLQFLIQYYNGEERAKGNILERFSAQQFPDLHSELNLSSLELGDSALYFCASSPGSGAELFFGEGSRLTVL.

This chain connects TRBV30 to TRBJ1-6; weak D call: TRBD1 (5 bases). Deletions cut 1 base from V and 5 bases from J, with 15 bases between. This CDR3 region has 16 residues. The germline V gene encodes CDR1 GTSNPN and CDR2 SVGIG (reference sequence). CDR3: CAWSGQSLGNNSPLHF. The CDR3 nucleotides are TGTGCCTGGAGTGGACAGTCCCTGGGAAATAATTCACCCCTCCACTTT.

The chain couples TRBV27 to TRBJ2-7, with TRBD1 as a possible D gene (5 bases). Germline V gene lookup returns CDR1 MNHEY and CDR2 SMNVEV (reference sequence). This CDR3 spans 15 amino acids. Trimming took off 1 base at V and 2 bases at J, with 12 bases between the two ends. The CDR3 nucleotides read TGTGCCAGCAGTTTATTTAGGGGCCGAGCCTACGAGCAGTACTTC. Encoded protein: CASSLFRGRAYEQYF.

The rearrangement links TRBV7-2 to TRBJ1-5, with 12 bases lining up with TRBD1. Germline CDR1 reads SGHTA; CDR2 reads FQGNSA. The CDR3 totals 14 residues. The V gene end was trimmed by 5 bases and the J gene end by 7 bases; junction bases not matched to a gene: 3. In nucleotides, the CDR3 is TGTGCCAGCAGCACCGGGACAGGGGGCCAGCCCCAGCATTTT. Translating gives CASSTGTGGQPQHF. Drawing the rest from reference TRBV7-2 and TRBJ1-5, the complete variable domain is GAGVSQSPSNKVTEKGKDVELRCDPISGHTALYWYRQSLGQGLEFLIYFQGNSAPDKSGLPSDRFSAERTGGSVSTLTIQRTQQEDSAVYLCASSTGTGGQPQHFGDGTRLSIL.

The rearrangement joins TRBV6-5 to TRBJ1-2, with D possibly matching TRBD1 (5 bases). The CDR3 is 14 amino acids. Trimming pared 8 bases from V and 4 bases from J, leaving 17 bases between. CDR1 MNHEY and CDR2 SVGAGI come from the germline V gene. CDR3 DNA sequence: TGTGCCAGCGCCCCCACTCAGGGCCTCTATGGCTACACCTTC. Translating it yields CASAPTQGLYGYTF.